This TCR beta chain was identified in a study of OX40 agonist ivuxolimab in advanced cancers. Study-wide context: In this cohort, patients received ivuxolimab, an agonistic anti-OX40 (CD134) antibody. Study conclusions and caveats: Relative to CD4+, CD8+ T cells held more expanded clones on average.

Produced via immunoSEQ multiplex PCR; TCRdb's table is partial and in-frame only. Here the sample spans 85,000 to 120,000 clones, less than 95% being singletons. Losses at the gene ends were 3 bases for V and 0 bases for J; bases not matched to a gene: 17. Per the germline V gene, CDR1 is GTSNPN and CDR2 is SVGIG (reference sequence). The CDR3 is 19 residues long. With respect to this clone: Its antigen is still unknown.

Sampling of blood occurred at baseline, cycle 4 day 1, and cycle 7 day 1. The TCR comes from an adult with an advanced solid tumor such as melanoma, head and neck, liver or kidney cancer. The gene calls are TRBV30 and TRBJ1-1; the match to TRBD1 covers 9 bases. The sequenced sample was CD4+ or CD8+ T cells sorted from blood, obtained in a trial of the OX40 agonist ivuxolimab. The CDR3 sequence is CAWSTNPWDRELLNTEAFF. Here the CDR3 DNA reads TGTGCCTGGAGCACGAACCCATGGGACAGGGAACTATTGAACACTGAAGCTTTCTTT.